This T cell receptor (beta chain) was captured in a study of cytomegalovirus exposure and HLA in healthy donors. The study, taken as a whole, reports: A few chains tied to CMV proved CMV antigen-specific in vitro. Some public TCRs appeared in many individuals, while most sequences were rare. The investigators catalogued some 160 TCR beta chains as cytomegalovirus-associated. Clusters of TCRs from the first cohort tended to co-occur in the 100 to 150 validation repertoires (as a later analysis found).

Concerning this clone: Its cognate antigen is unknown.

Sequencing was performed with immunoSEQ multiplex PCR; in TCRdb, only in-frame clones are kept and a portion is missing. The table has more than 50,000 clones, about 93% seen once. CDR3 size: 12 residues. Trimming at V came to 5 bases and at J to 10 bases, leaving 5 bases not matched to a gene. Germline assignment: CDR1 MNHEY and CDR2 SMNVEV (reference sequence). Sequences were obtained from PBMCs. This chain joins TRBV27 and TRBJ2-1, with 7 bases that match TRBD2. The origin of this receptor is a man aged 18 to 29 in good health and CMV-seronegative. CDR3 loop: CASSTSGAEQFF. Written as DNA, the CDR3 is TGTGCCAGCAGTACAAGCGGGGCCGAGCAGTTCTTC.